Below are 5 T cell receptor beta chains sequenced from a single sample in a study of identical twins (dated by TCRdb to about 2016). The library was prepared using 5' RACE. Sequencing instrument: Illumina HiSeq 2000. TCRdb itself trimmed the public reads at Q25 with fastp, ran MiXCR and retained productive beta chains. Rows merge per CDR3 protein into single entries with the most common DNA and genes. This sample lists 350,000 to 450,000 distinct CDR3 sequences; about a fifth were detected once. Jointly, the top ten make up 10% to 15% of the sample. The sequencing input was naive T cells sorted from blood. The cell subset or site label here, explained by the study, means: cells isolated with a human naive T-cell isolation kit. These receptors were obtained from a man over 45 in good health.

This chain joins TRBV20-1 and TRBJ2-1; 10 bases line up with TRBD2. Germline CDR1 and CDR2: DFQATT and SNEGSKA (reference sequence). Trimming took 6 bases from V and 7 from J; bases not matched to a gene: 6. The length of the CDR3 is 13 residues. In DNA form, the CDR3 reads TGCAGTGCCCCCGGACTAGCGGAGAATGAGCAGTTCTTC. This sequence encodes CSAPGLAENEQFF.

A few counts support this clonotype. The chain joins TRBV29-1 to TRBJ2-3, with D possibly called TRBD1 or TRBD2 (5 bases each). There are 14 residues in the CDR3. Germline V gene data show CDR1 as SQVTM and CDR2 as ANQGSEA. Trimming cost V 5 bases and J 2 bases, with 14 bases left between them. CDR3: CSVRDDRYTDTQYF. Written as DNA, the CDR3 is TGCAGCGTTCGGGACGACCGATACACAGATACGCAGTATTTT.

V and J are TRBV20-1 and TRBJ2-1; tentative D call: TRBD1 (5 bases). With 4 bases removed from V and 2 bases from J, the gap between germline ends came to 9 bases. This CDR3 contains 13 residues. The V gene's germline CDR1 is DFQATT and CDR2 SNEGSKA (reference sequence). The CDR3 loop reads CSANTGTYNEQFF. In DNA form, the CDR3 reads TGCAGTGCTAACACAGGAACCTACAATGAGCAGTTCTTC.

In this sample, this clonotype turned up a few times. The CDR3 reads CASSPGQAYNEQFF. CDR3 nucleotides: TGTGCCAGCAGCCCGGGACAGGCGTACAATGAGCAGTTCTTC. The chain uses TRBV12-3 or TRBV12-4 and TRBJ2-1; 8 nucleotides line up with TRBD1. This CDR3 has 14 residues. The V and J ends lost 6 bases and 4 bases, in that order; junction bases with no gene match: 5.

The gene calls are TRBV5-1 and TRBJ2-7; TRBD1 agrees at 10 bases. The CDR3 consists of 17 residues. The J segment lost 3 bases and the V segment lost 1 base, leaving 10 bases of the junction unmatched. Germline CDR1 and CDR2: SGHRS and YFSETQ. In DNA, the CDR3 is TGCGCCAGCAGCTTGATGACAGGGGGCGGTACCCGCTACGAGCAGTACTTC. Encoded protein: CASSLMTGGGTRYEQYF.